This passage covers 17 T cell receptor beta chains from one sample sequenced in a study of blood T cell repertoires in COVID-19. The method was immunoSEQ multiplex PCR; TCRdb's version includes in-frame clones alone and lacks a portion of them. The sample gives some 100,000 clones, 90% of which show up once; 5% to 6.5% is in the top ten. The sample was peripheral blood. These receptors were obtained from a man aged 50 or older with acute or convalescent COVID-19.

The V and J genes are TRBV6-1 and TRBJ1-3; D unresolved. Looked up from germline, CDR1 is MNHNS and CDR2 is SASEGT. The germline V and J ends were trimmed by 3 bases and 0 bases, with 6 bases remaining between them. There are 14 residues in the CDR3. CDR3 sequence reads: CASSDRSSGNTIYF. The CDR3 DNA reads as TGTGCCAGCAGTGACCGGAGCTCTGGAAACACCATATATTTT.

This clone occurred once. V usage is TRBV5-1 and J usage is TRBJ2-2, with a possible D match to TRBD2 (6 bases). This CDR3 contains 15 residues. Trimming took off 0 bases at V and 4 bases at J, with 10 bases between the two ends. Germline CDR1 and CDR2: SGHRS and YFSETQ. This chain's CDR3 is CASSLDGSRTGELFF. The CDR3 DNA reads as TGCGCCAGCAGCTTGGACGGGAGCCGCACCGGGGAGCTGTTTTTT.

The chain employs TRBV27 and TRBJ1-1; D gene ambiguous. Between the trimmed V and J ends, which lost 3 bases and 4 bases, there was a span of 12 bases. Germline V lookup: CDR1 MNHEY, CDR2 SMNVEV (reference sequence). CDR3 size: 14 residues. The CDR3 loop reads CASSLAGGPTEAFF. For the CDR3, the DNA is TGTGCCAGCAGTTTGGCAGGCGGGCCCACTGAAGCTTTCTTT.

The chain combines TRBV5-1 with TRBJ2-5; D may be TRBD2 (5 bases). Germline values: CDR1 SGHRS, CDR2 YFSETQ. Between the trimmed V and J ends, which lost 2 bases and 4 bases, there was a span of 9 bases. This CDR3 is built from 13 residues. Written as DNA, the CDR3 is TGCGCCAGCAGCTTAGGGAGACGAGAGACCCAGTACTTC. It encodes CASSLGRRETQYF.

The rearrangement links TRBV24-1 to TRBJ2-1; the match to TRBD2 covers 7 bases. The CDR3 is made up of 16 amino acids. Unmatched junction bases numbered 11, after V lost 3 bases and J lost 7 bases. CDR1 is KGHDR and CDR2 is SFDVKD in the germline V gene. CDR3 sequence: CATSDPGRHSLNEQFF. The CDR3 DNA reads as TGTGCCACCAGTGATCCCGGGAGGCACTCACTTAATGAGCAGTTCTTC.

CDR3 bases: TGTGCCAGTAAATTTGGGTCAGGGAACTCTGGAAACACCATATATTTT. Translated: CASKFGSGNSGNTIYF. The rearrangement uses TRBV19 and TRBJ1-3; possibly TRBD1 for D (5 bases). This CDR3 has 16 residues. The germline CDR1 and CDR2 sequences are LNHDA and SQIVND (reference sequence). Trimming left V 7 bases short and J 0 bases short, with 16 bases between.

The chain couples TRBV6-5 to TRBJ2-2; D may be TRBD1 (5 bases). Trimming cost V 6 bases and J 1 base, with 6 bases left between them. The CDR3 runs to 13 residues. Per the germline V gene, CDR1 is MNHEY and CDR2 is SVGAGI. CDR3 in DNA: TGTGCCAGCAGCACAGGGAACACCGGGGAGCTGTTTTTT. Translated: CASSTGNTGELFF.

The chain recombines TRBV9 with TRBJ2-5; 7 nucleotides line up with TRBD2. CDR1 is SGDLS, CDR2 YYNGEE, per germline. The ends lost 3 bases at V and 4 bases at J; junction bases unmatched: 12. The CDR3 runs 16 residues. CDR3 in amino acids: CASSGGLSNIGETQYF. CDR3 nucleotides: TGTGCCAGCAGCGGGGGACTATCTAATATCGGAGAGACCCAGTACTTC.

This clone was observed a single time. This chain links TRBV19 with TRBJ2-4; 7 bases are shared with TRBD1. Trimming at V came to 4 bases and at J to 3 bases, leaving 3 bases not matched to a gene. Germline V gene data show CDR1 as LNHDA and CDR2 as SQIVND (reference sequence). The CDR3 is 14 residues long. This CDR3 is CASSTGTDKNIQYF. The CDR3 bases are TGTGCCAGTAGTACCGGGACAGACAAAAACATTCAGTACTTC.

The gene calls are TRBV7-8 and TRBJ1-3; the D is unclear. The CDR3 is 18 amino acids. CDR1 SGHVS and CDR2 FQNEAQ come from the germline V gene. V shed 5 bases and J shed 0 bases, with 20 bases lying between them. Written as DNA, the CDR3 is TGTGCCAGCAGCCCAGCCCGCCTCAACGAGATCTCTGGAAACACCATATATTTT. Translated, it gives CASSPARLNEISGNTIYF.

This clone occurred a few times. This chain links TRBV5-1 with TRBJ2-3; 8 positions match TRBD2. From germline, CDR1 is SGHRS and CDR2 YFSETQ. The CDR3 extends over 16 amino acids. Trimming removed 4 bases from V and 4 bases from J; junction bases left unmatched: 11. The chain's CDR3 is CASSTDPAGVADTQYF. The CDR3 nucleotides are TGCGCCAGCAGCACCGACCCAGCGGGAGTGGCAGATACGCAGTATTTT.

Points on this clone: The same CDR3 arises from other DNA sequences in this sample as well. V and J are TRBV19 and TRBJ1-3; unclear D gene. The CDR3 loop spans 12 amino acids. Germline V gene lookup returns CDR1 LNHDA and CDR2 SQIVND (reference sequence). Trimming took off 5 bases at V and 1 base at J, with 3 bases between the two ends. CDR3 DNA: TGTGCCAGTAGTCCGTCTGGAAACACCATATATTTT. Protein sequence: CASSPSGNTIYF.

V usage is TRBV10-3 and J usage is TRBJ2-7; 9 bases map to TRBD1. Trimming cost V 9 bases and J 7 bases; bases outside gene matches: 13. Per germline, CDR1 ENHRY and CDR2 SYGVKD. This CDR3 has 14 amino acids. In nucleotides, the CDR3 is TGTGCCATGCGCCCAGGGACAGGGACGGGGGAGCAGTACTTC. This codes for CAMRPGTGTGEQYF.

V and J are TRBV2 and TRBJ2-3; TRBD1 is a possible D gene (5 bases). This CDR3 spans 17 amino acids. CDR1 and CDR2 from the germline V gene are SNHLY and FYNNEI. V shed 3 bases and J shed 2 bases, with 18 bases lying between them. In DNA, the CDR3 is TGTGCCAGCAGTGACCTCAAGACAGAGACCACCACAGATACGCAGTATTTT. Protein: CASSDLKTETTTDTQYF.

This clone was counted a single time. The DNA for the CDR3 is TGTGCCAGCAGCAAACGAGCTGAACAGGGACCCGACACCGGGGAGCTGTTTTTT. This gives the protein CASSKRAEQGPDTGELFF. This sequence joins TRBV21-1 and TRBJ2-2; the table's D call of TRBD1 was not tested on the DNA. TRBV21-1 is a pseudogene segment. The CDR3 loop spans 18 amino acids.

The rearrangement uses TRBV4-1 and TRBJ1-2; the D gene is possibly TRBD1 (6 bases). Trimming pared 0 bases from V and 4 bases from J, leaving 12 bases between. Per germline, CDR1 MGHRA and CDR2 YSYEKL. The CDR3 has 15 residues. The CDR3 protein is CASSQEVGQSYGYTF. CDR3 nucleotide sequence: TGCGCCAGCAGCCAAGAGGTAGGACAGAGCTATGGCTACACCTTC.

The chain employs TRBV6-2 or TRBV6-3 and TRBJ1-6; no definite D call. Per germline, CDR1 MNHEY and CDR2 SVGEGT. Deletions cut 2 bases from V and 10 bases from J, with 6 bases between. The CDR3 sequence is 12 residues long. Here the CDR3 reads CASSYAGSPLHF. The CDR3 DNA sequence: TGTGCCAGCAGTTACGCAGGATCACCCCTCCACTTT.